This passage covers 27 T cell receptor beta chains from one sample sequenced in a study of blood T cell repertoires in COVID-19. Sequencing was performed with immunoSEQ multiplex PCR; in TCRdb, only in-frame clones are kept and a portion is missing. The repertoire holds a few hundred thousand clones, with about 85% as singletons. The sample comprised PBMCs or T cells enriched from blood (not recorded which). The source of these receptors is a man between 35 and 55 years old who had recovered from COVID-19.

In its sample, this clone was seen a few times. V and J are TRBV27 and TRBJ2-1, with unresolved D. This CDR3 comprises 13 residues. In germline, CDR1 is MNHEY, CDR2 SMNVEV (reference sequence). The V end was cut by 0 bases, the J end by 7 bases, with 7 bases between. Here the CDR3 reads CASSLSVGNEQFF. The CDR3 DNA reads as TGTGCCAGCAGTTTATCCGTCGGGAATGAGCAGTTCTTC.

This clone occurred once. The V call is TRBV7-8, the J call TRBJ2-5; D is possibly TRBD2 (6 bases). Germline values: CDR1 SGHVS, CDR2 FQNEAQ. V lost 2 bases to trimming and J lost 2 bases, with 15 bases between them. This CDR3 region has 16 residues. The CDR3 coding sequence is TGTGCCAGCAGCTTAATCCGGGACTCCAATCAAGAGACCCAGTACTTC. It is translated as CASSLIRDSNQETQYF.

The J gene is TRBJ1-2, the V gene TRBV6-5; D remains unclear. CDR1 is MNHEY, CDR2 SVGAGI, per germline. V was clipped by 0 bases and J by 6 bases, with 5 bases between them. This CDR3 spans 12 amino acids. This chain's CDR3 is CASSYSAHGYTF. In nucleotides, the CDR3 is TGTGCCAGCAGTTACTCGGCTCATGGCTACACCTTC.

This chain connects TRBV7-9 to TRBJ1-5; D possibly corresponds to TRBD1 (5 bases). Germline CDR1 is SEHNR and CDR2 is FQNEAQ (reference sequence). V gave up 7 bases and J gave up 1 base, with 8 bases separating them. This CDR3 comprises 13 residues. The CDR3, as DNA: TGTGCCAGCACCCGGGGGAGCAATCAGCCCCAGCATTTT. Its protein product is CASTRGSNQPQHF.

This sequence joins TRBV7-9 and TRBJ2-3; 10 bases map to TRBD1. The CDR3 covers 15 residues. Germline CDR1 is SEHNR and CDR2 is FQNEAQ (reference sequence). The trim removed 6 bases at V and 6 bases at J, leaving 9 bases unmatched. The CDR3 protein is CASRPAGTGADTQYF. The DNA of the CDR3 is TGTGCCAGCAGGCCCGCCGGGACAGGGGCGGATACGCAGTATTTT. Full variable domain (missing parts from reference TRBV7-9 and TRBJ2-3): DTGVSQNPRHKITKRGQNVTFRCDPISEHNRLYWYRQTLGQGPEFLTYFQNEAQLEKSRLLSDRFSAERPKGSFSTLEIQRTEQGDSAMYLCASRPAGTGADTQYFGPGTRLTVL.

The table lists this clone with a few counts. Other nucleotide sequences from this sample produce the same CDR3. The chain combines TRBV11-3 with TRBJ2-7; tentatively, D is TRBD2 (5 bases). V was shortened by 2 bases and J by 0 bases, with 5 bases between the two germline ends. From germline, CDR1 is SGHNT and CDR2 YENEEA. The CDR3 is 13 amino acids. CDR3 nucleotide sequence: TGTGCCAGCAGCTTAACTAGCTCCTACGAGCAGTACTTC. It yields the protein CASSLTSSYEQYF.

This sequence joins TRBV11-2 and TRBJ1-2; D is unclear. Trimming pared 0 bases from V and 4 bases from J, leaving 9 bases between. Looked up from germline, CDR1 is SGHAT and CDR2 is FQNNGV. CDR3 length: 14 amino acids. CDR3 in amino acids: CASSLDPRRYGYTF. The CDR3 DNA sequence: TGTGCCAGCAGCTTAGATCCCAGGCGCTATGGCTACACCTTC.

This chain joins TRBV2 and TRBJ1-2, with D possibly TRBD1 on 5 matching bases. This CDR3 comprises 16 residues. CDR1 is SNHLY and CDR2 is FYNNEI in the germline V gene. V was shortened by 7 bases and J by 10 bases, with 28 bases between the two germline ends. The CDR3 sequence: CASTELSRDRRLVYTF. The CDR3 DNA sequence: TGTGCCAGCACCGAACTTTCGCGGGACCGAAGGCTAGTCTACACCTTC.

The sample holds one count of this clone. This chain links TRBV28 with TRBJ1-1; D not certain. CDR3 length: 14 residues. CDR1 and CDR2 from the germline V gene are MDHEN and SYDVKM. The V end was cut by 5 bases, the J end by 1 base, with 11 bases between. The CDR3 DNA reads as TGTGCCAGCAGTCCAGACGGGAAGAACACTGAAGCTTTCTTT. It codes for CASSPDGKNTEAFF.

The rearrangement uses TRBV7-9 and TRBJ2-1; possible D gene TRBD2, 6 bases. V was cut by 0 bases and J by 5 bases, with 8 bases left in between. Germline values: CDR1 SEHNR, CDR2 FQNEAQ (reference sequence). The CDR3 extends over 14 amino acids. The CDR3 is CASSLAGGDNEQFF. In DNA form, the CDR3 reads TGTGCCAGCAGCTTAGCAGGAGGGGACAATGAGCAGTTCTTC.

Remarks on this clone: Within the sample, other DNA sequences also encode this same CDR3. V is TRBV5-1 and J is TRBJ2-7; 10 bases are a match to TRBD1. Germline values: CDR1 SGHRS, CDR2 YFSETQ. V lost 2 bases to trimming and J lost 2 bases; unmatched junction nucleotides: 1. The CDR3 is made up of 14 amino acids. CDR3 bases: TGCGCCAGCAGCTTAGGACAGGGGGCCTACGAGCAGTACTTC. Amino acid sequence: CASSLGQGAYEQYF.

This CDR3 is CASSSGYTGELFF. The CDR3 bases are TGTGCCAGCAGTTCGGGGTACACCGGGGAGCTGTTTTTT. The rearrangement uses TRBV28 and TRBJ2-2, with D maybe TRBD2 (5 bases). Germline V gene data show CDR1 as MDHEN and CDR2 as SYDVKM. Trimming cost V 4 bases and J 3 bases, with 6 bases left between them. The CDR3 totals 13 residues.

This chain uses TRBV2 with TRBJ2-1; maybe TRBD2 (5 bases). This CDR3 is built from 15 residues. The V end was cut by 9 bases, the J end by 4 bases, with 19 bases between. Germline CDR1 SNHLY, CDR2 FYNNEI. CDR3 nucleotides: TGTGCCAGTACCCCGTCCGGGAAAGGATACAATGAGCAGTTCTTC. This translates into CASTPSGKGYNEQFF.

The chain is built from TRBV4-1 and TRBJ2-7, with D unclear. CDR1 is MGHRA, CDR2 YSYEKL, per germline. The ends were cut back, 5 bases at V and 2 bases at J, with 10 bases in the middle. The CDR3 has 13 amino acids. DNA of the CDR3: TGCGCCAGCAGCTTTGACACCGCCTACGAGCAGTACTTC. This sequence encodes CASSFDTAYEQYF.

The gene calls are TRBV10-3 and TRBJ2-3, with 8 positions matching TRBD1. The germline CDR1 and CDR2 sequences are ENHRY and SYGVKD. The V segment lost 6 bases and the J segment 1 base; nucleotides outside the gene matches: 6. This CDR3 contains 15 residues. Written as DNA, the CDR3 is TGTGCCATCAGGCCCCAGGGGGCCCGCACAGATACGCAGTATTTT. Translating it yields CAIRPQGARTDTQYF.

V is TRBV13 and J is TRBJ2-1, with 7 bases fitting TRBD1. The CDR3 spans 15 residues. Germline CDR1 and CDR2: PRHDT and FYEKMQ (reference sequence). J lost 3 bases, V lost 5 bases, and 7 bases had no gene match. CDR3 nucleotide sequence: TGTGCCAGCAGCGATCAAGGGGGCCTCTACAATGAGCAGTTCTTC. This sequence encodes CASSDQGGLYNEQFF.

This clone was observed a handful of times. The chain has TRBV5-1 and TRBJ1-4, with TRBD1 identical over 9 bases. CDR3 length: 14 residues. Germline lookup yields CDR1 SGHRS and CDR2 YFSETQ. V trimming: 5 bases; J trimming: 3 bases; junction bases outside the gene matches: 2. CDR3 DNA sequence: TGCGCCAGCAGTTGGACAGGGGCTAATGAAAAACTGTTTTTT. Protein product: CASSWTGANEKLFF. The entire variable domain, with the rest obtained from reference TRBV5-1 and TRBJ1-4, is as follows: KAGVTQTPRYLIKTRGQQVTLSCSPISGHRSVSWYQQTPGQGLQFLFEYFSETQRNKGNFPGRFSGRQFSNSRSEMNVSTLELGDSALYLCASSWTGANEKLFFGSGTQLSVL.

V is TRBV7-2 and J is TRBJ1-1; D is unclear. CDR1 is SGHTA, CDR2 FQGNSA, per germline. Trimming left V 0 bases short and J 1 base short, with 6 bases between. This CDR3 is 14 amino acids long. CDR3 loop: CASSLARKNTEAFF. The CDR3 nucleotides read TGTGCCAGCAGCTTAGCCAGGAAGAACACTGAAGCTTTCTTT.

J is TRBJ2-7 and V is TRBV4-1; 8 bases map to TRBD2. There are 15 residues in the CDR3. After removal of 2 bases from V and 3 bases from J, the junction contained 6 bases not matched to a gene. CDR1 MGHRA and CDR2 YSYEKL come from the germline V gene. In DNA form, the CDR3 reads TGCGCCAGCAGCCAATCTCTAGCGGGTTTCTACGAGCAGTACTTC. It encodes CASSQSLAGFYEQYF.

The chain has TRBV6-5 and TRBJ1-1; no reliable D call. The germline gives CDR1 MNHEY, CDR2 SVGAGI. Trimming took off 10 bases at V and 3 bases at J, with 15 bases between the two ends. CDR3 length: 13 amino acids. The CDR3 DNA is TGTGCCATCAGGAGGGCGACGGACACTGAAGCTTTCTTT. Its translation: CAIRRATDTEAFF.

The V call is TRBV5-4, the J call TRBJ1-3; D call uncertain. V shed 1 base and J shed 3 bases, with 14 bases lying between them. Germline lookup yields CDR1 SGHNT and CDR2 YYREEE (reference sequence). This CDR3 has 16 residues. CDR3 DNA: TGTGCCAGCAGCTTGTTAAATCGGGGAGGTGGAAACACCATATATTTT. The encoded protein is CASSLLNRGGGNTIYF.

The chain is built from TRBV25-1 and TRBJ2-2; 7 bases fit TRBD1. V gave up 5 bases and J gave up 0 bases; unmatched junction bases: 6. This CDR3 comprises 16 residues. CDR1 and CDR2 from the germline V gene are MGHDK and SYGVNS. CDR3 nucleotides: TGTGCCAGCAGTTCGAGGACAGGACCGAACACCGGGGAGCTGTTTTTT. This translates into CASSSRTGPNTGELFF.

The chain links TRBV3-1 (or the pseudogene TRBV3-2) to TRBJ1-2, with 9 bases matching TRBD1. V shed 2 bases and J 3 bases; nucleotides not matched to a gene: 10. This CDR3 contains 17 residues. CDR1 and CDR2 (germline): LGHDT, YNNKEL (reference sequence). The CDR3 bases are TGTGCCAGCAGCCAAATTGGGGGGGACAGGGTCGACTATGGCTACACCTTC. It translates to CASSQIGGDRVDYGYTF.

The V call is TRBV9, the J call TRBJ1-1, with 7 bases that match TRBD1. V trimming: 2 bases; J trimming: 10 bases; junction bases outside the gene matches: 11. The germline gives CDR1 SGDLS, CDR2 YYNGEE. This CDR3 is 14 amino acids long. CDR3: CASSVDLTGRGAFF. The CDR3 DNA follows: TGTGCCAGCAGCGTCGACCTGACAGGGCGGGGAGCTTTCTTT. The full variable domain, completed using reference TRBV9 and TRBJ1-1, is DSGVTQTPKHLITATGQRVTLRCSPRSGDLSVYWYQQSLDQGLQFLIQYYNGEERAKGNILERFSAQQFPDLHSELNLSSLELGDSALYFCASSVDLTGRGAFFGQGTRLTVV.

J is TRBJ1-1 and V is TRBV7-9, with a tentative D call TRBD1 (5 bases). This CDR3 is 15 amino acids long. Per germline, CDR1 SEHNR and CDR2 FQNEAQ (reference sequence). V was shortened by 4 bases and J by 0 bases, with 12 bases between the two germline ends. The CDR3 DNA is TGTGCCAGCAGCTCCGGGGGGATCATGAACACTGAAGCTTTCTTT. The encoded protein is CASSSGGIMNTEAFF.

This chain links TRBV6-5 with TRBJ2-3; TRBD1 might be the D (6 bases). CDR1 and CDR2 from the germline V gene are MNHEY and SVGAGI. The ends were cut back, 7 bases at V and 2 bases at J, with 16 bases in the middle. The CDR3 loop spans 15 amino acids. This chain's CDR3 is CASIMDRGHTDTQYF. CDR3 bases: TGTGCCAGCATCATGGACAGAGGACACACAGATACGCAGTATTTT.

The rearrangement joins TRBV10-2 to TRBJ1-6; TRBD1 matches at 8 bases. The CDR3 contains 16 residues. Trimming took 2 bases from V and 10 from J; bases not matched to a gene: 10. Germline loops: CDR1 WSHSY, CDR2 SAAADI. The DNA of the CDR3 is TGCGCCAGCAGTGAGACTGACAGGGGACCAAGATCACCCCTCCACTTT. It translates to CASSETDRGPRSPLHF.